A single sample is the source of the 19 T cell receptor beta chains below, sequenced in a study of breast tumors, draining lymph nodes, adjacent tissues. TCRdb redid the calling of the multiplex PCR reads with MiXCR, one entry per CDR3 protein. The sample lists around 50,000 distinct CDR3 sequences, under 25% occurring once. Sequenced: breast tumor tissue. The source is a female donor with breast cancer. Some clones in this sample may be carry-over from other donors' samples.

This clonotype showed up many times. The chain recombines TRBV10-3 with TRBJ2-7; no clear D gene. This CDR3 spans 16 amino acids. CDR1 and CDR2 from the germline V gene are ENHRY and SYGVKD. V dropped 6 bases and J dropped 0 bases, with 18 bases sitting between them. The CDR3 reads CAISDRVGYLSYEQYF. In nucleotides, the CDR3 is TGTGCCATCAGCGATCGGGTAGGCTACCTCTCCTACGAGCAGTACTTC.

This clonotype was recorded only once. Being one base from a much bigger clone, this may be a read error. The chain has TRBV6-6 and TRBJ2-2; D is possibly TRBD1 or TRBD2 (5 bases each). The CDR3 totals 14 residues. Germline lookup yields CDR1 MNHNY and CDR2 SVGAGI (reference sequence). CDR3 bases: TGTGCCAGCAGCCTGGGGACCTTCACCGGGGAGCTGTCTTTT. Translated, it gives CASSLGTFTGELSF.

The chain links TRBV15 to TRBJ2-7; D is perhaps TRBD2 (6 bases). The CDR3 runs to 16 residues. V dropped 1 base and J dropped 2 bases, with 15 bases sitting between them. The germline V gene has CDR1 LNHNV and CDR2 YYDKDF (reference sequence). The DNA for the CDR3 is TGTGCCACCAGCAGAGCTTACGGCGGGGAAGCCTACGAGCAGTACTTC. Amino acids: CATSRAYGGEAYEQYF.

This clonotype was recorded at least ten times. This chain links TRBV7-3 with TRBJ2-1, with 7 bases matching TRBD2. This CDR3 comprises 13 residues. Per the germline V gene, CDR1 is SGHTA and CDR2 is FQGTGA. J gave up 9 bases and V 5 bases, and 7 bases lay outside the gene matches. The CDR3 sequence is CASSEAPGGEQFF. The CDR3 bases are TGTGCCAGCAGCGAGGCCCCGGGAGGTGAGCAGTTCTTC. The variable domain in full, completed from reference TRBV7-3 and TRBJ2-1, reads GAGVSQTPSNKVTEKGKYVELRCDPISGHTALYWYRQSLGQGPEFLIYFQGTGAADDSGLPNDRFFAVRPEGSVSTLKIQRTERGDSAVYLCASSEAPGGEQFFGPGTRLTVL.

In the case of this clonotype: This may arise from a read error, as a much more abundant clone is one base away. The chain carries TRBV6-5 and TRBJ1-2; D gene uncertain. The CDR3 runs to 14 residues. Germline V CDR1 and CDR2: MNHEY, SVGAGI. The CDR3 protein is CAGSYSGPPYGYTF. CDR3 in DNA: TGTGCCGGCAGTTACTCGGGCCCACCCTATGGCTACACCTTC.

This clonotype has ten or more counts. CDR3 amino acids: CASSLVTLYNEQFF. In DNA form, the CDR3 reads TGCGCCAGCAGCTTGGTGACCCTCTACAATGAGCAGTTCTTC. The V and J genes are TRBV5-1 and TRBJ2-1; no firm D call. This CDR3 region has 14 residues. V lost 0 bases to trimming and J lost 3 bases, with 7 bases between them. Germline V gene sequence: CDR1 SGHRS, CDR2 YFSETQ.

This clonotype has at least ten counts. The chain joins TRBV6-1 to TRBJ2-1, with 8 bases fitting TRBD2. This CDR3 comprises 14 residues. Germline trimming cut 10 bases from V and 6 bases from J; bases unmatched to any gene: 11. Germline V lookup: CDR1 MNHNS, CDR2 SASEGT. CDR3 nucleotide sequence: TGTGCCACAGCGGGACTAGGAGCTCTCAATGAGCAGTTCTTC. Its protein is CATAGLGALNEQFF.

At least ten counts were recorded for this clonotype. This chain joins TRBV4-1 and TRBJ1-5; possible D gene TRBD1, 6 bases. The CDR3 has 15 amino acids. Germline-derived CDR1 and CDR2 are MGHRA and YSYEKL. V lost 1 base and J 5 bases, leaving 12 bases between the germline ends. DNA of the CDR3: TGCGCCAGCAGCCAAGCCCCGGACAGTTATCAGCCCCAGCATTTT. The encoded protein is CASSQAPDSYQPQHF.

This chain uses TRBV19 with TRBJ2-5; D not resolved. The V gene's germline CDR1 is LNHDA and CDR2 SQIVND (reference sequence). This CDR3 region has 14 residues. Between the trimmed V and J ends, which lost 7 bases and 5 bases, there was a span of 17 bases. DNA of the CDR3: TGTGCCAGTACCGGTGGCTCGTCCCGCGAGACCCAGTACTTC. Its protein is CASTGGSSRETQYF.

The V gene is TRBV10-3, the J gene TRBJ1-1; no definite D call. Looked up from germline, CDR1 is ENHRY and CDR2 is SYGVKD. The CDR3 has 12 amino acids. The ends were cut back, 5 bases at V and 7 bases at J, with 11 bases in the middle. This chain's CDR3 is CAISSPGIEAFF. The CDR3 DNA is TGTGCCATCAGTTCTCCAGGCATTGAAGCTTTCTTT.

Ten or more counts support this clonotype. The chain combines TRBV5-1 with TRBJ2-2; TRBD1 agrees at 9 bases. The germline V gene has CDR1 SGHRS and CDR2 YFSETQ. The CDR3 loop spans 15 amino acids. V lost 8 bases, J lost 0 bases, and 5 bases stayed unmatched. The CDR3 DNA is TGCGCCAGTACGACAGGGGGTCCGAACACCGGGGAGCTGTTTTTT. Its protein product is CASTTGGPNTGELFF.

This sequence joins TRBV27 and TRBJ1-1; no firm D call. Germline CDR1 reads MNHEY; CDR2 reads SMNVEV (reference sequence). The germline V and J ends were trimmed by 0 bases and 1 base, with 15 bases remaining between them. This CDR3 has 17 amino acids. This CDR3 is CASSLSSAPHWNTEAFF. CDR3 nucleotides: TGTGCCAGCAGTTTATCTTCGGCCCCTCACTGGAACACTGAAGCTTTCTTT.

The table lists this clonotype with many counts. This sequence joins TRBV6-6 and TRBJ1-2; 7 bases align to TRBD1. The CDR3 totals 16 residues. With V trimmed by 7 bases and J by 4 bases, 15 bases remained unmatched. From germline, CDR1 is MNHNY and CDR2 SVGAGI (reference sequence). The CDR3 protein is CASTVDRSPDVYGYTF. The DNA for the CDR3 is TGTGCCAGCACTGTGGACAGGTCGCCAGACGTCTATGGCTACACCTTC.

This clonotype was recorded at least ten times. The CDR3 DNA sequence: TGTGCCAGCAGTTTATCAGAATCTCTCCGGGGTTATGGCTACACCTTC. The encoded protein is CASSLSESLRGYGYTF. The gene calls are TRBV27 and TRBJ1-2; D is unresolved. Germline lookup yields CDR1 MNHEY and CDR2 SMNVEV (reference sequence). Trimming left V 0 bases short and J 5 bases short, with 16 bases between. CDR3 length: 16 residues.

This clonotype came up many times. The chain employs TRBV13 and TRBJ2-1; TRBD1 matches 8 bases. Germline trimming cut 7 bases from V and 9 bases from J; bases unmatched to any gene: 8. The V gene's germline CDR1 is PRHDT and CDR2 FYEKMQ (reference sequence). The CDR3 is made up of 13 amino acids. This CDR3 reads CASKTTGGSEQFF. CDR3 bases: TGTGCCAGCAAGACAACAGGGGGATCTGAGCAGTTCTTC.

This clonotype was recorded many times. The chain joins TRBV6-5 to TRBJ2-7, with 7 positions matching TRBD1. Germline V gives CDR1 MNHEY, CDR2 SVGAGI. The CDR3 is 14 residues long. The trim removed 8 bases at V and 1 base at J, leaving 8 bases unmatched. This CDR3 is CASGLLTGSYEQYF. In DNA form, the CDR3 reads TGTGCCAGCGGACTCTTGACAGGGTCCTACGAGCAGTACTTC.

This clonotype came up many times. The genes are TRBV5-6 and TRBJ2-1, with D maybe TRBD1 (6 bases). This CDR3 spans 12 amino acids. Germline V gene data show CDR1 as SGHDT and CDR2 as YYEEEE. The germline V and J ends were trimmed by 0 bases and 12 bases, with 10 bases remaining between them. The CDR3 region is CASSLGVGAQFF. DNA of the CDR3: TGTGCCAGCAGCTTGGGGGTGGGGGCGCAGTTCTTC.

Ten or more counts support this clonotype. V gene TRBV4-2 combines with J gene TRBJ1-1, with 9 bases matching TRBD1. Germline loops: CDR1 LGHNA, CDR2 YNFKEQ. CDR3 length: 14 residues. Trimming cost V 4 bases and J 4 bases; bases outside gene matches: 4. The CDR3 nucleotides are TGTGCCAGCAGCCCCGGGGGACAGGGCACTGAAGCTTTCTTT. It translates to CASSPGGQGTEAFF.

The chain employs TRBV5-6 and TRBJ2-1; 8 nucleotides align to TRBD2. The CDR3 is 14 residues long. The germline CDR1 and CDR2 sequences are SGHDT and YYEEEE. V lost 3 bases to trimming and J lost 5 bases; unmatched junction nucleotides: 4. This chain's CDR3 is CASSSGLGNNEQFF. The CDR3 DNA reads as TGTGCCAGCAGCTCGGGACTAGGTAACAATGAGCAGTTCTTC. The whole variable domain, filled in from reference TRBV5-6 and TRBJ2-1, reads DAGVTQSPTHLIKTRGQQVTLRCSPKSGHDTVSWYQQALGQGPQFIFQYYEEEERQRGNFPDRFSGHQFPNYSSELNVNALLLGDSALYLCASSSGLGNNEQFFGPGTRLTVL.